The 28 T cell receptor beta chains reported below all come from one sample, sequenced in a study of control samples from healthy donors and cancer patients. Sequencing used immunoSEQ multiplex PCR; TCRdb keeps in-frame clones, though not all of them. The repertoire includes roughly 400,000 clones, about 93% of them detected once, and 5% to 8% sits in the top ten. The sample consisted of PBMCs. Receptor source: a man between 40 and 49 years old with head and neck cancer.

The rearrangement uses TRBV9 and TRBJ2-3, with D perhaps TRBD1 (7 bases). CDR1 and CDR2 (germline): SGDLS, YYNGEE. Trimming pared 3 bases from V and 2 bases from J, leaving 10 bases between. This CDR3 has 14 residues. The CDR3 DNA is TGTGCCAGCAGCGGGAGGGGGCCCACAGATACGCAGTATTTT. Translated: CASSGRGPTDTQYF. The complete variable domain, with remaining parts taken from reference TRBV9 and TRBJ2-3, reads DSGVTQTPKHLITATGQRVTLRCSPRSGDLSVYWYQQSLDQGLQFLIQYYNGEERAKGNILERFSAQQFPDLHSELNLSSLELGDSALYFCASSGRGPTDTQYFGPGTRLTVL.

The V call is TRBV7-2, the J call TRBJ2-5; D gene uncertain. Trimming took off 1 base at V and 1 base at J, with 7 bases between the two ends. CDR1 is SGHTA and CDR2 is FQGNSA in the germline V gene. The CDR3 spans 14 residues. The CDR3 reads CASSLVVLQETQYF. DNA for the CDR3: TGTGCCAGCAGCTTAGTCGTCCTCCAAGAGACCCAGTACTTC.

The V gene is TRBV3-1 (or the pseudogene TRBV3-2), the J gene TRBJ2-7; no reliable D call. This CDR3 comprises 12 residues. V dropped 4 bases and J dropped 12 bases, with 16 bases sitting between them. In germline, CDR1 is LGHDT, CDR2 YNNKEL (reference sequence). Written as DNA, the CDR3 is TGTGCCAGCAGCCTAAGAAACGGCCAGCGGTACTTC. It encodes CASSLRNGQRYF.

A note on this clone: Other DNA sequences from this sample encode an identical CDR3 as well. The J gene is TRBJ2-5, the V gene TRBV15; D uncertain. Germline CDR1 and CDR2: LNHNV and YYDKDF (reference sequence). This CDR3 has 12 residues. V was trimmed by 3 bases and J by 3 bases, leaving 5 bases between them. The CDR3 region is CATSSSKETQYF. CDR3 coding DNA: TGTGCCACCAGCAGCAGTAAAGAGACCCAGTACTTC.

The V and J genes are TRBV13 and TRBJ2-5, with a possible D match to TRBD1 (6 bases). V lost 0 bases to trimming and J lost 2 bases, with 13 bases between them. Germline CDR1 and CDR2: PRHDT and FYEKMQ (reference sequence). The CDR3 is made up of 16 amino acids. The CDR3 loop is CASSLGTGGGQETQYF. The CDR3 DNA sequence: TGTGCCAGCAGCTTAGGGACAGGTGGGGGTCAAGAGACCCAGTACTTC.

Note on this clone: Distinct nucleotide sequences in the sample also encode this CDR3. The CDR3 nucleotides read TGTGCCAGCAGTTTATGGGGGGGTTACGAGCAGTACTTC. As protein: CASSLWGGYEQYF. The V call is TRBV27, the J call TRBJ2-7, with 7 bases fitting TRBD2. Germline CDR1 reads MNHEY; CDR2 reads SMNVEV (reference sequence). The CDR3 runs to 13 residues. V trimming: 1 base; J trimming: 4 bases; junction bases outside the gene matches: 1.

The genes are TRBV4-2 and TRBJ1-5, with TRBD1 matching over 8 bases. Trimming took 0 bases from V and 3 from J; bases not matched to a gene: 7. The CDR3 has 17 amino acids. In germline, CDR1 is LGHNA, CDR2 YNFKEQ. The CDR3 DNA follows: TGTGCCAGCAGCCAAGACCCGACAGGGGACGACAATCAGCCCCAGCATTTT. Translation gives CASSQDPTGDDNQPQHF.

V is TRBV12-3 or TRBV12-4 and J is TRBJ2-3, with TRBD1 as a possible D gene (5 bases). The CDR3 sequence is 12 residues long. V was trimmed by 5 bases and J by 3 bases, leaving 6 bases between them. For the CDR3, the DNA is TGTGCCAGCAGTCCAGGGACAGATACGCAGTATTTT. Translation: CASSPGTDTQYF.

J is TRBJ2-3 and V is TRBV4-1; maybe TRBD2 (5 bases). With 0 bases removed from V and 4 bases from J, the gap between germline ends came to 11 bases. CDR3 length: 15 amino acids. The germline V gene encodes CDR1 MGHRA and CDR2 YSYEKL. The DNA for the CDR3 is TGCGCCAGCAGCCAAGAAGGGAGCCCCCCAGATACGCAGTATTTT. It specifies CASSQEGSPPDTQYF.

V usage is TRBV24-1 and J usage is TRBJ2-2, with D perhaps being TRBD1 or TRBD2 (6 bases each). The CDR3 totals 15 residues. Germline CDR1 and CDR2: KGHDR and SFDVKD. V dropped 9 bases and J dropped 1 base, with 14 bases sitting between them. CDR3 in amino acids: CATGGSGQNTGELFF. The CDR3, as DNA: TGTGCCACCGGGGGGTCGGGACAGAACACCGGGGAGCTGTTTTTT.

The chain uses TRBV4-1 and TRBJ2-7; D call uncertain. Germline CDR1 MGHRA, CDR2 YSYEKL. This CDR3 has 12 residues. Trimming stripped 0 bases from V and 5 bases from J, with 5 bases between. The CDR3 sequence: CASSQDNNEQYF. The DNA for the CDR3 is TGCGCCAGCAGCCAAGATAACAACGAGCAGTACTTC.

This clone was counted many times. The V call is TRBV19, the J call TRBJ2-6; D is undetermined. CDR1 is LNHDA, CDR2 SQIVND, per germline (reference sequence). V lost 0 bases to trimming and J lost 0 bases, with 6 bases between them. The CDR3 runs 16 residues. CDR3 coding DNA: TGTGCCAGTAGTATAGATCACGACTCTGGGGCCAACGTCCTGACTTTC. Translation gives CASSIDHDSGANVLTF.

As regards this clone: The same CDR3 is also encoded by other DNA sequences in this sample. The chain has TRBV29-1 and TRBJ2-1, with D uncertain. V dropped 3 bases and J dropped 9 bases, with 6 bases sitting between them. The CDR3 consists of 10 residues. Germline CDR1 is SQVTM and CDR2 is ANQGSEA. The chain's CDR3 is CSVEGGEQFF. CDR3 nucleotide sequence: TGCAGCGTTGAGGGTGGTGAGCAGTTCTTC.

The rearrangement uses TRBV6-5 and TRBJ2-5, with TRBD1 identical over 7 bases. The CDR3 sequence is 15 residues long. The germline V gene encodes CDR1 MNHEY and CDR2 SVGAGI. Unmatched junction bases numbered 9, after V lost 4 bases and J lost 4 bases. CDR3 sequence: CASSSFGQVSETQYF. The CDR3 DNA sequence: TGTGCCAGCAGTTCTTTTGGACAGGTGTCAGAGACCCAGTACTTC.

This rearrangement joins TRBV7-9 to TRBJ2-7, with D maybe TRBD2 (6 bases). The CDR3 extends over 15 amino acids. Trimming stripped 6 bases from V and 0 bases from J, with 15 bases between. Germline V gene sequence: CDR1 SEHNR, CDR2 FQNEAQ (reference sequence). The CDR3 DNA sequence: TGTGCCAGCAGTTTGATTTCCGGGAGCTCCTACGAGCAGTACTTC. Amino acids: CASSLISGSSYEQYF.

The chain has TRBV30 and TRBJ1-5, with 10 bases fitting TRBD1. Germline V gene lookup returns CDR1 GTSNPN and CDR2 SVGIG (reference sequence). V shed 5 bases, J shed 4 bases, and the junction held 2 bases outside the gene matches. The CDR3 runs to 13 residues. The CDR3 loop is CAWRTGGNQPQHF. DNA for the CDR3: TGTGCCTGGCGGACAGGGGGTAATCAGCCCCAGCATTTT.

The DNA for the CDR3 is TGTGCCAGCAGCTCTACAGGGTTCACAACTAATGAAAAACTGTTTTTT. Translating gives CASSSTGFTTNEKLFF. This chain links TRBV6-2 or TRBV6-3 with TRBJ1-4; TRBD1 might be the D (6 bases). The CDR3 sequence is 16 residues long. The germline gives CDR1 MNHEY, CDR2 SVGEGT. Trimming took 6 bases from V and 0 from J, leaving 14 bases between them.

In nucleotides, the CDR3 is TGTGCCAGCAGTCGGGACAGGGCCTCCTACGAGCAGTACTTC. This codes for CASSRDRASYEQYF. V is TRBV2 and J is TRBJ2-7; 9 nucleotides line up with TRBD1. Germline V gives CDR1 SNHLY, CDR2 FYNNEI. The J segment lost 0 bases and the V segment lost 5 bases, leaving 2 bases of the junction unmatched. CDR3 length: 14 amino acids.

The V and J genes are TRBV28 and TRBJ1-1; D possibly corresponds to TRBD1 (6 bases). CDR3 length equals 15 residues. The germline gives CDR1 MDHEN, CDR2 SYDVKM. Trimming stripped 3 bases from V and 5 bases from J, with 16 bases between. CDR3 nucleotide sequence: TGTGCCAGCAGTTTGGGGGCTCAGGGTAGAACTGAAGCTTTCTTT. Amino acids: CASSLGAQGRTEAFF.

The chain has TRBV7-9 and TRBJ1-2; D not certain. Per germline, CDR1 SEHNR and CDR2 FQNEAQ (reference sequence). V was trimmed by 1 base and J by 0 bases, leaving 12 bases between them. The CDR3 totals 16 residues. The CDR3 reads CASSLDRWAANYGYTF. DNA for the CDR3: TGTGCCAGCAGCTTAGACCGTTGGGCAGCTAACTATGGCTACACCTTC.

Concerning this clone: Sequence at one end of the junction differs from germline and may be a read error. V gene TRBV7-7 combines with J gene TRBJ2-3; D remains ambiguous. Germline CDR1 and CDR2: SSHAT and FNYEAQ (reference sequence). The CDR3 has 15 amino acids. CDR3 in DNA: TGTGCTAGCAGCTTAGGCAAGCGATACACAGATACGCAGTATTTT. Amino acids: CASSLGKRYTDTQYF.

The V and J genes are TRBV6-5 and TRBJ1-2; TRBD1 matches 9 bases. CDR1 and CDR2 (germline): MNHEY, SVGAGI. With V trimmed by 6 bases and J by 1 base, 6 bases remained unmatched. The CDR3 totals 15 residues. DNA of the CDR3: TGTGCCAGCAGGCGCGGGGACAGGGTTAACTATGGCTACACCTTC. Encoded protein: CASRRGDRVNYGYTF.

This chain links TRBV12-5 with TRBJ1-1, with unresolved D. The ends were cut back, 1 base at V and 6 bases at J, with 15 bases in the middle. Germline V lookup: CDR1 LGHNT, CDR2 FRNRAP. The CDR3 runs 15 residues. CDR3 DNA: TGTGCTAGTGGTTTGGACAACTCGGGGTCGTCTGAAGCTTTCTTT. Amino acid sequence: CASGLDNSGSSEAFF.

The chain is built from TRBV9 and TRBJ2-1; D is unclear. V was clipped by 0 bases and J by 0 bases, with 10 bases between them. CDR1 and CDR2 from the germline V gene are SGDLS and YYNGEE. The CDR3 totals 16 residues. This CDR3 reads CASSVVGSRSYNEQFF. The CDR3 DNA reads TGTGCCAGCAGCGTAGTAGGGTCGCGCTCCTACAATGAGCAGTTCTTC.

The chain is built from TRBV19 and TRBJ1-1, with 7 nucleotides matching TRBD1. The CDR3 loop spans 17 amino acids. The junction had 11 bases not matched to a gene; V was cut back by 0 bases and J by 4 bases. Per germline, CDR1 LNHDA and CDR2 SQIVND (reference sequence). This chain's CDR3 is CASSIDRILTGVTEAFF. CDR3 nucleotide sequence: TGTGCCAGTAGTATAGATAGGATCCTAACAGGGGTCACTGAAGCTTTCTTT.

To note about this clone: The sample has other DNA sequences that encode this CDR3 too. V is TRBV12-3 or TRBV12-4 and J is TRBJ1-2; TRBD1 matches 9 bases. This CDR3 region has 13 residues. The V gene end was trimmed by 5 bases and the J gene end by 4 bases; junction bases not matched to a gene: 2. The CDR3 nucleotides are TGTGCCAGCAGTCCGACAGGGGGCTATGGCTACACCTTC. The encoded protein is CASSPTGGYGYTF.

The rearrangement links TRBV19 to TRBJ2-7; 7 bases align to TRBD1. The CDR3 has 15 residues. V was clipped by 8 bases and J by 0 bases; unmatched bases: 10. CDR1 is LNHDA and CDR2 is SQIVND in the germline V gene (reference sequence). CDR3 DNA: TGTGCCAGTTCATTACCGGGACAGAGCTCCTACGAGCAGTACTTC. This codes for CASSLPGQSSYEQYF.

The V call is TRBV7-9, the J call TRBJ2-1, with 10 bases that match TRBD1. Germline V gives CDR1 SEHNR, CDR2 FQNEAQ (reference sequence). This CDR3 is 15 amino acids long. V shed 5 bases and J 5 bases; nucleotides not matched to a gene: 6. The CDR3 DNA is TGTGCCAGCAGCCCTCCAGGGACAGGGGACAATGAGCAGTTCTTC. Protein sequence: CASSPPGTGDNEQFF.